This T cell receptor beta chain was sequenced in a study of untreated major depressive disorder. Controls lacked current or lifetime mood disorder and scored 5 or less on depressive symptoms. Findings of the study overall: In every subject, the five largest TRBV05-01 clones were private.

For this clone: Its cognate antigen is unknown.

Using immunoSEQ multiplex PCR, the repertoire was profiled, and TCRdb retains in-frame clones only, with some absent. The sample has roughly 22,000 clones; nearly 90% are singletons. The V and J ends lost 2 bases and 7 bases respectively, with 9 bases between them. This CDR3 contains 13 residues. The V gene's germline CDR1 is MNHNY and CDR2 SVGAGI (reference sequence). The rearrangement uses TRBV6-6 and TRBJ1-5; D gene uncertain. Input material: CD4+ T cells from PBMCs. The TCR was taken from a middle-aged woman in good health. DNA of the CDR3: TGTGCCAGCAGTTACGCGGTTAAACAGCCCCAGCATTTT. Its translation: CASSYAVKQPQHF.